One and the same sample provided the 9 T cell receptor beta chains below, sequenced in a study of chemoradiotherapy in HPV16-positive cancers. The table came from immunoSEQ multiplex PCR; TCRdb's copy has only in-frame clones and leaves some out. Of some 8,900 clones in the sample, about 79% were seen once. The sample was collected from a patient who underwent chemoradiotherapy. The receptors were sampled from a human donor with HPV-associated anogenital cancer.

This chain links TRBV19 with TRBJ1-5; 8 bases are shared with TRBD1. Trimming removed 6 bases from V and 5 bases from J; junction bases left unmatched: 6. This CDR3 is built from 14 residues. Germline V lookup: CDR1 LNHDA, CDR2 SQIVND (reference sequence). CDR3 coding DNA: TGTGCCAGTAGCCCGACAGGGGCTCATCAGCCCCAGCATTTT. Protein product: CASSPTGAHQPQHF.

J is TRBJ2-2 and V is TRBV4-2; 12 bases align to TRBD1. The CDR3 totals 16 residues. Germline lookup yields CDR1 LGHNA and CDR2 YNFKEQ. J lost 7 bases, V lost 2 bases, and 5 bases had no gene match. Here the CDR3 DNA reads TGTGCCAGCAGCCAACCGGGACAGGGGGCCGTCGGGGAGCTGTTTTTT. Translation: CASSQPGQGAVGELFF.

The gene calls are TRBV6-4 and TRBJ2-1; 8 bases are a match to TRBD2. This CDR3 is built from 15 residues. CDR1 is MRHNA, CDR2 SNTAGT, per germline. With 6 bases clipped from V and 4 bases from J, the junction kept 8 bases outside the gene matches. Here the CDR3 DNA reads TGTGCCAGCAGCCCGCGGGGGGACCCTTACAATGAGCAGTTCTTC. Its protein is CASSPRGDPYNEQFF.

Comments on this clone: The limits of the CDR3 on the DNA are not certain, so only TCRdb's listed CDR3 is given. This rearrangement joins TRBV28 to TRBJ2-3; the D call TRBD1 from the table was never checked on the DNA. The CDR3 sequence runs 15 residues, both termini included. Germline loops: CDR1 MDHEN, CDR2 SYDVKM. CDR3 loop: CASILGQGPADTQYF.

This clone appeared a few times. The chain has TRBV27 and TRBJ2-3, with no clear D. CDR1 is MNHEY, CDR2 SMNVEV, per germline (reference sequence). Deletions cut 4 bases from V and 7 bases from J, with 6 bases between. The CDR3 contains 11 residues. The CDR3 nucleotides are TGTGCCAGCAGTTGGCGGAATACGCAGTATTTT. Translation gives CASSWRNTQYF.

CDR3 nucleotide sequence: TGTGCCAGCAGCCTAGAGGGACAGTTGAACACTGAAGCTTTCTTT. This sequence encodes CASSLEGQLNTEAFF. The rearrangement links TRBV5-4 to TRBJ1-1, with 7 bases fitting TRBD1. Germline V CDR1 and CDR2: SGHNT, YYREEE (reference sequence). Unmatched junction bases numbered 6, after V lost 4 bases and J lost 0 bases. The CDR3 length is 15 residues. Looking up the rest from reference TRBV5-4 and TRBJ1-1 gives the full variable domain: ETGVTQSPTHLIKTRGQQVTLRCSSQSGHNTVSWYQQALGQGPQFIFQYYREEENGRGNFPPRFSGLQFPNYSSELNVNALELDDSALYLCASSLEGQLNTEAFFGQGTRLTVV.

In this sample, this clone turned up a few times. The V and J genes are TRBV27 and TRBJ1-4, with D unresolved. The CDR3 extends over 15 amino acids. V lost 1 base to trimming and J lost 0 bases, with 6 bases between them. The V gene's germline CDR1 is MNHEY and CDR2 SMNVEV (reference sequence). The CDR3 sequence is CASSLLPPTNEKLFF. DNA for the CDR3: TGTGCCAGCAGTTTATTGCCCCCAACTAATGAAAAACTGTTTTTT.

The V gene is TRBV11-3, the J gene TRBJ2-2; D call uncertain. The CDR3 length is 13 residues. Trimming cost V 5 bases and J 6 bases, with 10 bases left between them. From germline, CDR1 is SGHNT and CDR2 YENEEA. The CDR3 bases are TGTGCCAGCAGCGCACGGACCCCCGGGGAGCTGTTTTTT. Translating gives CASSARTPGELFF.

The genes are TRBV28 and TRBJ2-7; TRBD1 agrees at 8 bases. Germline CDR1 MDHEN, CDR2 SYDVKM. This CDR3 region has 16 residues. Trimming cost V 5 bases and J 4 bases; bases outside gene matches: 13. CDR3 sequence reads: CASSALGTGSAYEQYF. CDR3 nucleotide sequence: TGTGCCAGCAGTGCCTTGGGGACAGGAAGCGCGTACGAGCAGTACTTC.